The 30 T cell receptor beta chains below come from one sample, sequenced in a study of shared clonotypes between healthy human individuals. Clones were sequenced by immunoSEQ multiplex PCR, and TCRdb holds only the in-frame ones, with some missing. The repertoire holds 2 million or so clones, with roughly 94% as singletons. Sequencing was done on a sample of naive CD4+ T cells sorted from blood. The subset: CD45RA+ positively selected. All receptors derive from a man younger than 35 in good health.

The chain uses TRBV18 and TRBJ1-1; D ambiguous. With 0 bases removed from V and 4 bases from J, the gap between germline ends came to 6 bases. This CDR3 contains 13 residues. Germline CDR1 and CDR2: KGHSH and LQKENI. The DNA of the CDR3 is TGTGCCAGCTCACCACCTACGGTCACTGAAGCTTTCTTT. Residues: CASSPPTVTEAFF.

The genes are TRBV7-2 and TRBJ1-5; D not resolved. This CDR3 is built from 17 residues. CDR1 is SGHTA, CDR2 FQGNSA, per germline. V lost 0 bases and J 1 base, leaving 13 bases between the germline ends. CDR3 DNA sequence: TGTGCCAGCAGCTTAGCGGCGGGTATATGGAGCAATCAGCCCCAGCATTTT. Translating it yields CASSLAAGIWSNQPQHF.

The V gene is TRBV7-2, the J gene TRBJ2-4, with D perhaps given as TRBD1 or TRBD2 (5 bases each). Germline-derived CDR1 and CDR2 are SGHTA and FQGNSA. V was pared by 4 bases and J by 10 bases, with 8 bases between. The CDR3 covers 11 residues. The CDR3 protein is CASSSRGIQYF. CDR3 DNA: TGTGCCAGCAGCTCGAGGGGTATTCAGTACTTC.

This CDR3 reads CASSLGGSKTQYF. The CDR3 bases are TGCGCCAGCAGCTTGGGCGGGAGTAAGACCCAGTACTTC. The chain combines TRBV5-1 with TRBJ2-5; 7 bases are shared with TRBD2. The CDR3 length is 13 residues. V dropped 0 bases and J dropped 6; count of bases not matched to a gene: 2. From germline, CDR1 is SGHRS and CDR2 YFSETQ.

As to this clone: No conserved phenylalanine or tryptophan is present at the end of the CDR3, so a read error is the likely explanation. The limits of the CDR3 on the DNA are not certain, so only TCRdb's listed CDR3 is given. The chain joins TRBV10-1 to TRBJ2-3; the D call of TRBD2 is as the table states it, not checked on the DNA. Germline CDR1 and CDR2: WNHNN and SYGVQD (reference sequence). The CDR3 is made up of 13 amino acids, end residues included. CDR3 in amino acids: CASSERPSGAIQV.

This CDR3 is CASRVAGGTGEQYF. The CDR3 DNA reads TGTGCCAGCAGGGTAGCGGGGGGGACGGGCGAGCAGTACTTC. V and J are TRBV2 and TRBJ2-7, with 11 bases aligning to TRBD2. V lost 6 bases, J lost 6 bases, and 7 bases stayed unmatched. The length of the CDR3 is 14 residues. Germline V lookup: CDR1 SNHLY, CDR2 FYNNEI.

With respect to this clone: This CDR3 is also generated by other DNA sequences in the sample. V is TRBV7-9 and J is TRBJ2-7; no clear D. The V end was cut by 1 base, the J end by 0 bases, with 7 bases between. The CDR3 extends over 14 amino acids. CDR1 is SEHNR and CDR2 is FQNEAQ in the germline V gene (reference sequence). DNA of the CDR3: TGTGCCAGCAGCTTAGGTGTCAACTCCTACGAGCAGTACTTC. As protein: CASSLGVNSYEQYF.

On this clone itself: The same CDR3 arises from other DNA sequences in this sample as well. The rearrangement links TRBV30 to TRBJ2-4; D is ambiguous. The V gene lost 3 bases and the J gene lost 0 bases, with 3 bases spanning the gap. Per the germline V gene, CDR1 is GTSNPN and CDR2 is SVGIG (reference sequence). The CDR3 runs to 12 residues. The CDR3 sequence: CAWRVAKNIQYF. CDR3 nucleotides: TGTGCCTGGAGAGTAGCCAAAAACATTCAGTACTTC.

Concerning this clone itself: This same CDR3 is encoded by further DNA sequences in the sample. V gene TRBV7-2 combines with J gene TRBJ1-1; no reliable D call. This CDR3 region has 14 residues. V was clipped by 1 base and J by 2 bases, with 8 bases between them. In germline, CDR1 is SGHTA, CDR2 FQGNSA. The CDR3 sequence: CASSLGGLNTEAFF. In DNA form, the CDR3 reads TGTGCCAGCAGCTTAGGTGGCCTTAACACTGAAGCTTTCTTT.

This rearrangement joins TRBV9 to TRBJ2-7; D remains ambiguous. CDR1 is SGDLS, CDR2 YYNGEE, per germline. V gave up 0 bases and J gave up 7 bases, with 8 bases separating them. The CDR3 consists of 12 residues. The DNA for the CDR3 is TGTGCCAGCAGCGTAGGTGAGAAGGAGCAGTACTTC. It specifies CASSVGEKEQYF.

The chain recombines TRBV4-1 with TRBJ2-1; D may be TRBD2 (7 bases). The CDR3 has 18 residues. Germline assignment: CDR1 MGHRA and CDR2 YSYEKL. Trimming took 6 bases from V and 1 from J, leaving 22 bases between them. CDR3 coding DNA: TGCGCCAGCAGTTACCCTGAAGGGGGAGGGCGTTCCTACAATGAGCAGTTCTTC. It codes for CASSYPEGGGRSYNEQFF.

The rearrangement uses TRBV7-2 and TRBJ2-7; 11 nucleotides line up with TRBD2. The CDR3 has 17 residues. The junction had 9 bases not matched to a gene; V was cut back by 2 bases and J by 3 bases. Per germline, CDR1 SGHTA and CDR2 FQGNSA. The CDR3 loop reads CASSLSLAGGKSYEQYF. The CDR3 nucleotides are TGTGCCAGCAGCTTAAGCCTAGCGGGGGGCAAAAGCTACGAGCAGTACTTC.

A remark on this clone: The germline gene is not matched at one end of the junction; a read error may be the cause. The J gene is TRBJ1-2, the V gene TRBV14, with D perhaps TRBD1 (5 bases). Germline-derived CDR1 and CDR2 are SGHDN and FVKESK. The CDR3 loop spans 12 amino acids. The CDR3 protein is CASSQGLWDRSF. The DNA of the CDR3 is TGTGCCAGCAGCCAAGGCTTATGGGACCGAAGCTTC. Together with reference TRBV14 and TRBJ1-2, the CDR3 gives the full variable domain: EAGVTQFPSHSVIEKGQTVTLRCDPISGHDNLYWYRRVMGKEIKFLLHFVKESKQDESGMPNNRFLAERTGGTYSTLKVQPAELEDSGVYFCASSQGLWDRSFGSGTRLTVV.

The rearrangement joins TRBV7-2 to TRBJ2-7; 14 positions match TRBD2. Germline V gives CDR1 SGHTA, CDR2 FQGNSA. J gave up 5 bases and V 5 bases, and 5 bases lay outside the gene matches. The CDR3 consists of 15 residues. The CDR3 is CASSGTSGSWDEQYF. The DNA for the CDR3 is TGTGCCAGCAGCGGGACTAGCGGGAGCTGGGACGAGCAGTACTTC.

The chain employs TRBV18 and TRBJ2-7; no definite D call. Deletions cut 5 bases from V and 7 bases from J, with 15 bases between. CDR1 and CDR2 (germline): KGHSH, LQKENI. The CDR3 length is 13 residues. CDR3 protein: CASSTHPQSEQYF. For the CDR3, the DNA is TGTGCCAGCTCAACTCACCCGCAGTCGGAGCAGTACTTC.

This clone was recorded once. This chain connects TRBV6-5 to TRBJ1-2; D ambiguous. This CDR3 comprises 14 residues. CDR1 MNHEY and CDR2 SVGAGI come from the germline V gene. Trimming stripped 0 bases from V and 7 bases from J, with 12 bases between. The CDR3: CASSYSIELGGYTF. CDR3 sequence (DNA): TGTGCCAGCAGTTACTCGATTGAGTTAGGTGGCTACACCTTC.

The chain has TRBV5-1 and TRBJ1-3; D possibly corresponds to TRBD1 (6 bases). V lost 4 bases and J lost 3, with 17 bases in between. CDR3 length: 16 amino acids. Per germline, CDR1 SGHRS and CDR2 YFSETQ. CDR3 sequence reads: CASSPGGQPGGNTIYF. For the CDR3, the DNA is TGCGCCAGCAGCCCAGGCGGACAGCCGGGTGGAAACACCATATATTTT.

The chain recombines TRBV11-2 with TRBJ1-1, with 7 bases identical to TRBD1. The germline gives CDR1 SGHAT, CDR2 FQNNGV. J gave up 1 base and V 2 bases, and 4 bases lay outside the gene matches. This CDR3 comprises 15 residues. As DNA, the CDR3 is TGTGCCAGCAGCTTAATGGGACAGACGAACACTGAAGCTTTCTTT. Protein product: CASSLMGQTNTEAFF.

The chain recombines TRBV4-1 with TRBJ1-6; D perhaps matches TRBD1 (5 bases). Germline V gene sequence: CDR1 MGHRA, CDR2 YSYEKL. The CDR3 loop spans 16 amino acids. Trimming removed 0 bases at V and 4 bases at J, with 10 bases between. CDR3 nucleotide sequence: TGCGCCAGCAGCCAAGATGAGTCAGGGTATAATTCACCCCTCCACTTT. Protein: CASSQDESGYNSPLHF.

This clone appeared a single time. The genes are TRBV6-1 and TRBJ2-7; D is uncertain. The CDR3 contains 15 residues. Trimming left V 3 bases short and J 3 bases short, with 15 bases between. The germline CDR1 and CDR2 sequences are MNHNS and SASEGT. CDR3 amino acids: CASSEGKPASYEQYF. As DNA, the CDR3 is TGTGCCAGCAGTGAGGGCAAGCCCGCCAGCTACGAGCAGTACTTC.

The chain couples TRBV5-6 to TRBJ2-7; 9 bases fit TRBD1. Germline loops: CDR1 SGHDT, CDR2 YYEEEE. Trimming took 1 base from V and 1 from J; bases not matched to a gene: 3. The CDR3 runs 15 residues. CDR3 residues: CASSLTGGPSYEQYF. In DNA form, the CDR3 reads TGTGCCAGCAGCTTGACAGGGGGCCCATCCTACGAGCAGTACTTC.

Comment on this clone: This clone may be a read error of a much larger clone one base away. The chain couples TRBV18 to TRBJ1-1, with D uncertain. Germline assignment: CDR1 KGHSH and CDR2 LQKENI. Trimming pared 0 bases from V and 6 bases from J, leaving 8 bases between. The CDR3 is 13 residues long. The CDR3 sequence is CASSPPGSAEAFF. The CDR3, as DNA: TGTGCCAGCTCACCACCGGGATCCGCTGAAGCTTTCTTT.

This clone was counted once. V gene TRBV6-5 combines with J gene TRBJ1-2; D is possibly TRBD1 (6 bases). The CDR3 loop spans 15 amino acids. From germline, CDR1 is MNHEY and CDR2 SVGAGI. Trimming left V 2 bases short and J 4 bases short, with 14 bases between. The CDR3 region has the DNA TGTGCCAGCAGTTACAAATTTGGGGGCGGCTATGGCTACACCTTC. Its protein product is CASSYKFGGGYGYTF.

The V gene is TRBV28, the J gene TRBJ1-5; D is undetermined. The CDR3 consists of 14 residues. Germline V gene sequence: CDR1 MDHEN, CDR2 SYDVKM. With 4 bases removed from V and 5 bases from J, the gap between germline ends came to 12 bases. This CDR3 is CASSSQTNYQPQHF. The CDR3 DNA sequence: TGTGCCAGCAGTTCCCAAACTAATTATCAGCCCCAGCATTTT.

Of note for this clone: Additional DNA sequences in this sample encode the identical CDR3. This sequence joins TRBV30 and TRBJ1-2, with 7 bases matching TRBD1. Germline CDR1 is GTSNPN and CDR2 is SVGIG (reference sequence). The CDR3 loop spans 13 amino acids. The trim removed 2 bases at V and 2 bases at J, leaving 2 bases unmatched. This CDR3 reads CAWSRGQNYGYTF. As DNA, the CDR3 is TGTGCCTGGAGTCGGGGACAGAACTATGGCTACACCTTC.

The J gene is TRBJ1-3, the V gene TRBV30, with TRBD1 identical over 7 bases. CDR1 and CDR2 from the germline V gene are GTSNPN and SVGIG (reference sequence). The CDR3 extends over 12 amino acids. The V gene end was trimmed by 5 bases and the J gene end by 3 bases; junction bases not matched to a gene: 1. CDR3 sequence (DNA): TGTGCCTGGCAGGGGGATGGAAACACCATATATTTT. Translating it yields CAWQGDGNTIYF.

The V and J genes are TRBV5-4 and TRBJ1-4; D might be TRBD1 (5 bases). The CDR3 sequence is 16 residues long. Trimming removed 4 bases from V and 0 bases from J, with 13 bases in between. CDR1 SGHNT and CDR2 YYREEE come from the germline V gene (reference sequence). The CDR3 loop reads CASSAGTYSTNEKLFF. The CDR3 nucleotides read TGTGCCAGCAGCGCCGGGACTTACTCAACTAATGAAAAACTGTTTTTT.

V is TRBV2 and J is TRBJ2-7; TRBD1 matches 9 bases. There are 14 residues in the CDR3. J gave up 3 bases and V 6 bases, and 6 bases lay outside the gene matches. The germline V gene has CDR1 SNHLY and CDR2 FYNNEI. The CDR3 DNA reads TGTGCCAGCAGCCTACAGGGGGCAAGCTACGAGCAGTACTTC. It yields the protein CASSLQGASYEQYF.

The chain recombines TRBV2 with TRBJ1-1; TRBD1 might be the D (5 bases). This CDR3 is built from 14 residues. The germline CDR1 and CDR2 sequences are SNHLY and FYNNEI. V lost 6 bases and J 1 base, leaving 12 bases between the germline ends. The CDR3 DNA sequence: TGTGCCAGCAGGTCCGGGACTGCGAACACTGAAGCTTTCTTT. The encoded protein is CASRSGTANTEAFF.

The V and J genes are TRBV7-9 and TRBJ1-4, with TRBD1 matching over 7 bases. V gave up 5 bases and J gave up 8 bases; unmatched junction bases: 5. The CDR3 loop spans 13 amino acids. Germline values: CDR1 SEHNR, CDR2 FQNEAQ (reference sequence). CDR3 sequence reads: CASSRGTVEKLFF. CDR3 bases: TGTGCCAGCAGCAGAGGGACAGTCGAAAAACTGTTTTTT.